A single sample gave rise to the 2 T cell receptor beta chains below, sequenced in a study of T-cell reconstitution after alpha-beta-depleted transplantation in children. During its preparation, the TCRbeta library received unique molecular identifiers. Each CDR3 protein is one row after TCRdb ran MiXCR on the PCR reads. The table lists 200,000 to 250,000 distinct CDR3 sequences, around 12% of them singletons. This specimen consisted of PBMCs from the stem cell graft donor, obtained from the stem cell graft. The receptors stem from a human donor who donated a stem cell graft to a child with acute lymphoblastic leukemia.

This clonotype was counted at least ten times. The CDR3 nucleotides are TGTGCCAGCAGCCCGTCCGGGAACCCCCATGAAAAACTGTTTTTT. Protein product: CASSPSGNPHEKLFF. This chain joins TRBV9 and TRBJ1-4; D not certain. V lost 4 bases and J 6 bases, leaving 16 bases between the germline ends. The germline CDR1 and CDR2 sequences are SGDLS and YYNGEE. The CDR3 is 15 amino acids.

This clonotype was picked up a small number of times. The chain joins TRBV30 to TRBJ1-6; TRBD1 might be the D (5 bases). The CDR3 spans 15 residues. The V end lost 5 bases, the J end lost 2 bases, and 13 bases lay between the germline ends. Germline CDR1 GTSNPN, CDR2 SVGIG (reference sequence). CDR3 DNA: TGTGCCTGGGGGGGAGTATTAACCTATAATTCACCCCTCCACTTT. It translates to CAWGGVLTYNSPLHF.